Each of the 2 T cell receptor beta chains below was sequenced from the same sample in a study of CD8+CD57+ T cells in acquired aplastic anemia (dated by TCRdb to 2016 to 2019). Sequencing was carried out with an Illumina HiSeq 2000. Genomic DNA served as template for TCR beta VDJ combination and CDR3 sequence profiling. In-frame beta chains were kept once TCRdb had trimmed the public reads at Q25 with fastp and called clones with MiXCR. Each CDR3 protein appears once, grouped with its most common genes and DNA. Present in this sample are around 190,000 distinct CDR3 sequences, about 59% of which were seen just once. Together, the top ten hold about 29% of the sample. Sequenced: sorted CD4+, CD8+, or CD8+CD57+ T cells (not recorded which) from PBMCs. The source is a human donor in good health.

This clonotype was seen more than once but under ten times. V gene TRBV5-4 combines with J gene TRBJ2-7; 10 bases are a match to TRBD1. The CDR3 totals 14 residues. The V segment lost 4 bases and the J segment 6 bases; nucleotides outside the gene matches: 7. Germline loops: CDR1 SGHNT, CDR2 YYREEE (reference sequence). In DNA, the CDR3 is TGTGCCAGCAGCCTGACAGGGGGCGCAGCCGAGCAGTACTTC. As protein: CASSLTGGAAEQYF.

This clonotype was found many times. The CDR3 protein is CASSRPGQATHEQYF. As DNA, the CDR3 is TGTGCCAGCAGCCGACCGGGACAGGCGACTCACGAGCAGTACTTC. The chain uses TRBV7-9 and TRBJ2-7, with 8 bases identical to TRBD1. The CDR3 length is 15 residues. The J segment lost 5 bases and the V segment lost 5 bases, leaving 11 bases of the junction unmatched. Germline CDR1 is SEHNR and CDR2 is FQNEAQ (reference sequence).